One sample yielded the 7 T cell receptor beta chains listed below, sequenced in a study of cytomegalovirus exposure and HLA in healthy donors. PCR was performed using 60 Vbeta and 13 Jbeta primers. The data were produced by immunoSEQ multiplex PCR, yet TCRdb's version contains in-frame clones alone and is incomplete. The sample holds roughly 200,000 clones; around 80% are singletons and the top ten take under 2%. Sequencing was done on a sample of PBMCs. The receptors were sampled from a man aged 35 to 55 in good health and CMV-seropositive.

The V and J genes are TRBV27 and TRBJ1-6, with D perhaps matching TRBD1 (5 bases). Germline-derived CDR1 and CDR2 are MNHEY and SMNVEV (reference sequence). The CDR3 loop spans 13 amino acids. V gave up 8 bases and J gave up 6 bases, with 11 bases separating them. The CDR3 sequence: CASRQSRNSPLHF. CDR3 DNA: TGTGCCAGCCGACAGAGTCGTAATTCACCCCTCCACTTT.

The chain uses TRBV15 and TRBJ2-1, with a tentative D call TRBD2 (6 bases). Trimming took off 1 base at V and 9 bases at J, with 16 bases between the two ends. Germline assignment: CDR1 LNHNV and CDR2 YYDKDF (reference sequence). This CDR3 is built from 15 residues. The CDR3 here is CATSRGGSGLIEQFF. In nucleotides, the CDR3 is TGTGCCACCAGCAGAGGTGGTAGCGGCCTGATTGAGCAGTTCTTC.

The chain employs TRBV5-1 and TRBJ1-2, with 7 nucleotides matching TRBD1. Germline V CDR1 and CDR2: SGHRS, YFSETQ. The CDR3 is made up of 17 amino acids. Trimming took 4 bases from V and 4 from J; bases not matched to a gene: 16. CDR3 sequence reads: CASSPGLETGSSYGYTF. CDR3 nucleotides: TGCGCCAGCAGCCCTGGTCTCGAGACAGGGAGTTCCTATGGCTACACCTTC.

The CDR3 DNA reads TGTGCCAGCAGCCCTAGAACGGGGAGGGCCGCGAACACCGGGGAGCTGTTTTTT. Translating it yields CASSPRTGRAANTGELFF. The chain combines TRBV7-8 with TRBJ2-2; 7 nucleotides agree with TRBD2. Losses at the gene ends were 5 bases for V and 0 bases for J; bases not matched to a gene: 12. CDR1 and CDR2 from the germline V gene are SGHVS and FQNEAQ. The CDR3 has 18 residues.

The chain combines TRBV18 with TRBJ2-1; the match to TRBD2 covers 13 bases. Losses at the gene ends were 6 bases for V and 8 bases for J; bases not matched to a gene: 7. The germline V gene has CDR1 KGHSH and CDR2 LQKENI. The CDR3 has 15 amino acids. CDR3 in amino acids: CASSGLAGVFDEQFF. CDR3 bases: TGTGCCAGCTCTGGACTAGCGGGAGTATTTGATGAGCAGTTCTTC.

The rearrangement uses TRBV6-6 and TRBJ2-7, with D possibly being TRBD1 (6 bases). Trimming shortened V by 2 bases and J by 6 bases, and 17 bases separated the two germline ends. Germline V gives CDR1 MNHNY, CDR2 SVGAGI (reference sequence). This CDR3 has 15 residues. The CDR3 region is CASSYARQGSGEQYF. CDR3 DNA: TGTGCCAGCAGTTACGCACGCCAGGGGTCCGGCGAGCAGTACTTC.

The rearrangement uses TRBV19 and TRBJ1-1; D uncertain. This CDR3 has 14 amino acids. Trimming stripped 3 bases from V and 2 bases from J, with 10 bases between. CDR1 and CDR2 (germline): LNHDA, SQIVND (reference sequence). CDR3 residues: CASSIRQQNTEAFF. DNA of the CDR3: TGTGCCAGTAGTATCAGGCAGCAAAACACTGAAGCTTTCTTT.